Sequencing of this T cell receptor beta chain was carried out in a study of T cell responses to AZD1222 COVID-19 vaccine. The study's findings and limits: White British ancestry dominated among donors, who included more females, and clonal diversity was possibly underestimated. Nearly half of spike-specific TCRs reportedly target variant regions that are unmutated in the B.1.351 and B.1.1.7 variants.

Measured with immunoSEQ multiplex PCR; TCRdb has only the in-frame clones, and not every one. The table lists about 130,000 clones, 88% of them singletons. Pooled in the analysis were second doses at about 4 or about 12 weeks. V lost 10 bases, J lost 1 base, and 8 bases stayed unmatched. This CDR3 is 14 amino acids long. Notes on this clone: Its antigen is unknown.

This clonotype originated in an adult who received the AZD1222 COVID-19 vaccine. The J gene is TRBJ2-7, the V gene TRBV23-1; 9 bases align to TRBD1. TRBV23-1 is designated an ORF whose function remains uncertain. The sequencing used peripheral blood, collected 28 days after the second AZD1222 dose. CDR3 coding DNA: TGCGCCAAAAGGCAGGGGACAGGGTCCTACGAGCAGTACTTC. It is translated as CAKRQGTGSYEQYF.